The 13 T cell receptor beta chains presented below share a single source sample, sequenced in a study of technical replicates of blood from a handful of donors. Here immunoSEQ multiplex PCR was the method, and the copy in TCRdb shows in-frame clones only, minus some. The table has fewer than 90,000 clones, roughly 90% seen once. Sequenced material: T cells isolated from PBMCs. The receptors come from a human donor in good health.

This chain connects TRBV29-1 to TRBJ2-1; possible D gene TRBD2, 5 bases. Trimming shortened V by 7 bases and J by 5 bases, and 21 bases separated the two germline ends. CDR3 length: 15 amino acids. CDR1 is SQVTM and CDR2 is ANQGSEA in the germline V gene. The CDR3 region has the DNA TGCAGCGCAAGCGGATCTACCATAATAGACAATGAGCAGTTCTTC. Translating it yields CSASGSTIIDNEQFF.

This clone has only one observation. The V gene is TRBV13, the J gene TRBJ2-2; D uncertain. Looked up from germline, CDR1 is PRHDT and CDR2 is FYEKMQ (reference sequence). V was trimmed by 1 base and J by 7 bases, leaving 4 bases between them. The CDR3 totals 12 residues. CDR3 amino acids: CASSLVSGELFF. The CDR3, as DNA: TGTGCCAGCAGCTTAGTCAGCGGGGAGCTGTTTTTT.

The chain has TRBV7-9 and TRBJ2-7; 11 nucleotides line up with TRBD2. V lost 6 bases, J lost 4 bases, and 8 bases stayed unmatched. This CDR3 has 15 amino acids. Germline V gene data show CDR1 as SEHNR and CDR2 as FQNEAQ (reference sequence). CDR3 sequence reads: CASSQTSGRLYEQYF. For the CDR3, the DNA is TGTGCCAGCAGTCAAACTAGCGGGAGACTGTACGAGCAGTACTTC.

The chain is built from TRBV30 and TRBJ1-5; D ambiguous. Germline CDR1 and CDR2: GTSNPN and SVGIG (reference sequence). The CDR3 has 13 residues. V was shortened by 3 bases and J by 4 bases, with 10 bases between the two germline ends. CDR3 in amino acids: CAWRAGNNQPQHF. The CDR3 coding sequence is TGTGCCTGGAGGGCAGGAAATAATCAGCCCCAGCATTTT.

V and J are TRBV7-2 and TRBJ2-6; no firm D call. The CDR3 loop spans 20 amino acids. Germline CDR1 reads SGHTA; CDR2 reads FQGNSA. V was clipped by 0 bases and J by 0 bases, with 18 bases between them. The CDR3 loop is CASSLAFMSPSNSGANVLTF. CDR3 DNA sequence: TGTGCCAGCAGCTTAGCGTTCATGAGTCCAAGCAACTCTGGGGCCAACGTCCTGACTTTC.

The rearrangement joins TRBV5-5 to TRBJ2-5, with TRBD2 matching over 7 bases. The CDR3 spans 12 residues. V was clipped by 7 bases and J by 6 bases; unmatched bases: 6. CDR1 SGHKS and CDR2 YYEKEE come from the germline V gene (reference sequence). This CDR3 is CASPRGVQTQYF. DNA for the CDR3: TGTGCCAGCCCCCGGGGGGTTCAGACCCAGTACTTC.

The J gene is TRBJ1-2, the V gene TRBV2; 7 bases match TRBD1. Germline lookup yields CDR1 SNHLY and CDR2 FYNNEI. V was clipped by 5 bases and J by 4 bases; unmatched bases: 4. The CDR3 is 13 residues long. CDR3 bases: TGTGCCAGCAGTCAGGACAGGTTCTATGGCTACACCTTC. It is translated as CASSQDRFYGYTF.

The chain recombines TRBV11-2 with TRBJ2-3; no definite D call. This CDR3 comprises 16 residues. The ends were cut back, 3 bases at V and 0 bases at J, with 13 bases in the middle. Germline-derived CDR1 and CDR2 are SGHAT and FQNNGV. CDR3 nucleotide sequence: TGTGCCAGCAGCTTTATAGACTTTACTAGCACAGATACGCAGTATTTT. This gives the protein CASSFIDFTSTDTQYF.

This chain uses TRBV30 with TRBJ2-7; D is uncertain. CDR1 is GTSNPN and CDR2 is SVGIG in the germline V gene (reference sequence). Trimming removed 0 bases from V and 6 bases from J, with 9 bases in between. This CDR3 region has 12 residues. The CDR3 loop is CAWSVSVVEQYF. The CDR3 DNA follows: TGTGCCTGGAGTGTATCGGTCGTCGAGCAGTACTTC. Drawing the rest from reference TRBV30 and TRBJ2-7, the complete variable domain is SQTIHQWPATLVQPVGSPLSLECTVEGTSNPNLYWYRQAAGRGLQLLFYSVGIGQISSEVPQNLSASRPQDRQFILSSKKLLLSDSGFYLCAWSVSVVEQYFGPGTRLTVT.

This chain links TRBV27 with TRBJ2-7; TRBD1 matches 9 bases. The CDR3 loop spans 14 amino acids. V shed 8 bases and J 4 bases; nucleotides not matched to a gene: 9. Germline V CDR1 and CDR2: MNHEY, SMNVEV (reference sequence). The CDR3 here is CASRTPGTGYEQYF. Written as DNA, the CDR3 is TGTGCCAGCCGGACCCCCGGGACAGGGTACGAGCAGTACTTC.

This chain links TRBV7-9 with TRBJ1-5; 9 bases map to TRBD1. There are 15 residues in the CDR3. V lost 4 bases, J lost 6 bases, and 7 bases stayed unmatched. Germline V gene sequence: CDR1 SEHNR, CDR2 FQNEAQ (reference sequence). The CDR3: CASSSRDRDPQPQHF. The CDR3 region has the DNA TGTGCCAGCAGCTCGCGGGACAGGGACCCTCAGCCCCAGCATTTT.

The rearrangement links TRBV5-1 to TRBJ2-1; 9 nucleotides line up with TRBD2. The CDR3 is 16 residues long. The trim removed 3 bases at V and 5 bases at J, leaving 9 bases unmatched. Germline assignment: CDR1 SGHRS and CDR2 YFSETQ. The CDR3 DNA follows: TGCGCCAGCAGCTCCGGGGGCGGGAGGGTTAACAATGAGCAGTTCTTC. Protein: CASSSGGGRVNNEQFF.

This chain links TRBV29-1 with TRBJ2-7; D might be TRBD1 (6 bases). Per the germline V gene, CDR1 is SQVTM and CDR2 is ANQGSEA. Trimming removed 6 bases from V and 2 bases from J, with 23 bases in between. There are 16 residues in the CDR3. The CDR3 loop is CSVGSGNRVGTYEQYF. The CDR3 bases are TGCAGCGTGGGCAGTGGGAACAGGGTGGGGACCTACGAGCAGTACTTC.